This paragraph covers one TCR beta chain sequence. Data came from immunoSEQ multiplex PCR; TCRdb stores just in-frame clones and leaves some out. Among about 77,000 clones, over 65% were seen once, and the ten largest hold approximately 10%. The data were taken from a study of radiotherapy plus CTLA-4 blockade in lung cancer. Study as a whole: Objective responses were recorded in more than 15% of patients, with disease control recorded in 25% to 40%.

The CDR3 totals 17 residues. V lost 5 bases, J lost 0 bases, and 17 bases lay in between. The germline CDR1 and CDR2 sequences are SGHVS and FNYEAQ. This rearrangement joins TRBV7-6 to TRBJ2-1; D perhaps matches TRBD2 (5 bases). The receptor was derived from a human donor with non-small cell lung cancer whose response to radiotherapy plus ipilimumab could not be evaluated. This specimen consisted of peripheral blood, obtained from a patient treated with radiotherapy plus ipilimumab. The CDR3 spells CASSHPRLTSSYNEQFF. In nucleotides, the CDR3 is TGTGCCAGCAGCCACCCCCGACTCACTAGCTCCTACAATGAGCAGTTCTTC.